This record looks at one T cell receptor beta chain sequence and its context. Its antigen has not been determined. Base qualities were left out, and no much larger clone turns up one base away. The immunoSEQ Assay, a bias-controlled multiplex PCR, was used to amplify TCRbeta CDR3 regions from genomic DNA. The study's own analysis went as follows. Within the assay, amplification of reference gene primers was used to estimate how many nucleated cells each sample contained. To quantify the absolute abundance of each unique TCRbeta CDR3 rearrangement, sequence reads were collapsed and filtered. For each sample, productive Simpson clonality was calculated as the square root of Simpson's diversity index over productive rearrangements. Sourced from immuneACCESS, this table was stored by TCRdb with only in-frame sequences that have V and J called. A share of the clones is absent; for the studies checked, an unresolved V gene accounts for under half, and the remainder has no known explanation. Clonal size and the V and J genes are those of that table, whereas D and trimming came from the DNA. The sample table records around 140,000 clones; about 87% of these occur just once. The ten largest clones capture more than 9% of the sample.

This entry comes from a study of blood T cell repertoires in COVID-19 (dated by TCRdb to the early 2020s). Turning to the overall study: The collaborator samples originated in the United States, Italy and Spain and spanned the acute and convalescent phases of COVID-19. The material from the prospective study consisted of cDNA or gDNA derived from T cells, B-cell-depleted T cells, or PBMCs. The dataset comprised deeply sampled blood TCRbeta repertoires from subjects exposed to, actively infected with, or recovered from COVID-19. The samples were drawn from two sources: the first 160 participants of the ongoing ImmuneRACE study, and 1,254 subjects contributed by 6 global collaborators. The sample metadata nearly always contained a de-identified subject ID, COVID-19 status, age in years and sex. The repertoires were made available in a free public database intended to serve as a resource for research on the immune response to SARS-CoV-2. HLA class I and class II types, where available, came from metadata supplied by the sample provider rather than from assay-based typing.

On the study overall, not on this receptor specifically: The quantity of clinical and demographic metadata differed by source and by participant and was supplied without curation.

The V end gives up 3 bases and the J end 5 bases, leaving 6 bases in the junction not matched to a gene. Taken from the germline V gene, the CDR1 and CDR2 loops are MGHRA and YSYEKL. The CDR3 measures 16 amino acids from cysteine to phenylalanine. Only the CDR3 part of the read is kept: 48 bases, read in frame from the first base. Each collaborating institution followed its own protocols to collect whole blood in K2EDTA tubes. Collaborator samples were shipped for TCRbeta analysis as frozen whole blood, isolated PBMCs, or DNA extracted from either sample type. The rearranged chain carries TRBV4-1 and TRBJ1-5, and TRBD1 matches 11 of the central bases. Source material: peripheral blood. This clonotype originated in a man between 60 and 70 years old with active or convalescent COVID-19. The CDR3 region: CASSHSGTGGYQPQHF. The DNA is TGCGCCAGCAGCCATTCCGGGACAGGGGGTTATCAGCCCCAGCATTTT.